Below, one TCR beta chain is given with its context. Antigen: not known. These data belong to a study of cytomegalovirus exposure and HLA in healthy donors. Vbeta (60) and Jbeta (13) primers were used in the PCR. TCRdb keeps only in-frame clones here, not all; method: immunoSEQ multiplex PCR. The table has 55,000 to 70,000 clones, 80% seen once. Whereas donors were nominally healthy upon sampling, unrecorded immune exposures were probable. This CDR3 comprises 16 residues. Germline V gives CDR1 LNHDA, CDR2 SQIVND (reference sequence). Trimming took off 1 base at V and 5 bases at J, with 17 bases between the two ends. Findings and caveats of the study: Relative to the approximately 670-donor mean, N-insertions were reportedly fewer in an Asian-associated ancestry cluster in a later analysis.

The specimen sequenced was PBMCs. This chain links TRBV19 with TRBJ2-5; possible D gene TRBD2, 5 bases. This sequence originates from a woman in her thirties or forties in good health and CMV-seronegative. CDR3 nucleotides: TGTGCCAGTAGTATAGGAGGGATGGGAGCGCGTGAGACCCAGTACTTC. This sequence encodes CASSIGGMGARETQYF.